This record looks at one T cell receptor beta chain sequence and its context. This sample is part of a study of blood T cell repertoires in COVID-19. Recruitment covered 20 to 25 US areas and drew participants whose ages spanned roughly 18 to 100 years. Either two negative PCRs, clearance, or symptom resolution qualified Cohort 3 donors as recovered. The germline gives CDR1 ENHRY, CDR2 SYGVKD. The CDR3 extends over 14 amino acids. J gave up 1 base and V 9 bases, and 3 bases lay outside the gene matches. The repertoire was sequenced with immunoSEQ multiplex PCR; TCRdb's copy has only in-frame clones and lacks some. This sample has approximately 130,000 clones, with around 83% found just once.

The sequence came from a man younger than 40 who had recovered from COVID-19. The chain combines TRBV10-3 with TRBJ2-7; TRBD2 agrees at 13 bases. The material sequenced was PBMCs or T cells enriched from blood (not recorded which). CDR3 in DNA: TGTGCCATGACTAGCGGGAGGCTTTCCTACGAGCAGTACTTC. The encoded protein is CAMTSGRLSYEQYF.